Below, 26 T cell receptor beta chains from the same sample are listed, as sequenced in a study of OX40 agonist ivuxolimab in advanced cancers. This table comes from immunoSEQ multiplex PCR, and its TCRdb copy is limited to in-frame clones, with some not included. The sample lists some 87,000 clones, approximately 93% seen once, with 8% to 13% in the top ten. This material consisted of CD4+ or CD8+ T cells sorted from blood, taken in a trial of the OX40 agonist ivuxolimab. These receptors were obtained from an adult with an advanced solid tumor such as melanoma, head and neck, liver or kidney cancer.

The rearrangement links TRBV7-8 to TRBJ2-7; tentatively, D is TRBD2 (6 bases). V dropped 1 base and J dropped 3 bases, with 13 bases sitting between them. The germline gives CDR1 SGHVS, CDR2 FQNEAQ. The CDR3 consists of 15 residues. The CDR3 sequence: CASSLGWQGGYEQYF. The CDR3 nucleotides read TGTGCCAGCAGCTTAGGGTGGCAGGGAGGCTACGAGCAGTACTTC.

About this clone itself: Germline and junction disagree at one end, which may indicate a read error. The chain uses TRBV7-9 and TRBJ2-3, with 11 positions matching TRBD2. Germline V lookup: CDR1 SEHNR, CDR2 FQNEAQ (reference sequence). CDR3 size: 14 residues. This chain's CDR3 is CASSQLAGADMQYF. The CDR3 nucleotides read TGTGCCAGCAGTCAACTAGCGGGAGCAGATATGCAGTATTTT.

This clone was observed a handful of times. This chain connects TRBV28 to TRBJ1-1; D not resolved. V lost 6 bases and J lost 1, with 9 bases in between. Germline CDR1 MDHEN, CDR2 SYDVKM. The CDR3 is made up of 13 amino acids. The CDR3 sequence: CASRQQTNTEAFF. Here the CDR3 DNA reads TGTGCCAGCAGACAACAAACGAACACTGAAGCTTTCTTT.

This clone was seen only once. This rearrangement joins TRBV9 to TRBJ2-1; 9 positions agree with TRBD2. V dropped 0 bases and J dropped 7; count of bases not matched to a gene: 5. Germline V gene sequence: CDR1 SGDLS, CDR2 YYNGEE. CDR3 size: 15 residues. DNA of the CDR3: TGTGCCAGCAGCGTAGGTAGCGGGAGAACGAATGAGCAGTTCTTC. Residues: CASSVGSGRTNEQFF.

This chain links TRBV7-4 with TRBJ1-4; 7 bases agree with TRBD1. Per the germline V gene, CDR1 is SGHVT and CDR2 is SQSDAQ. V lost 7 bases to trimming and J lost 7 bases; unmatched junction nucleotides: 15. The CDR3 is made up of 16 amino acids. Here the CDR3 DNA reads TGTGCCAGCACTTCTCTGTCGGGGGACAGTTTTGAAAAACTGTTTTTT. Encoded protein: CASTSLSGDSFEKLFF.

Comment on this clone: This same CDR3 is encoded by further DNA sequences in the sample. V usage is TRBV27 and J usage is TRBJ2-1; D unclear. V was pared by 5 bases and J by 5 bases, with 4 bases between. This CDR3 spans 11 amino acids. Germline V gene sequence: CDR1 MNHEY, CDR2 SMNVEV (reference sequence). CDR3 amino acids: CASSLNNEQFF. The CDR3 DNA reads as TGTGCCAGCAGTCTGAACAATGAGCAGTTCTTC.

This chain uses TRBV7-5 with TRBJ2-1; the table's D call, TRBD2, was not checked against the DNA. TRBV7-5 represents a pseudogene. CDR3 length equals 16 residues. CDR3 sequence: CARSKVGGRPHNEQFF. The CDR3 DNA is TGTGCCAGAAGCAAAGTCGGCGGGAGGCCCCACAATGAGCAGTTCTTC.

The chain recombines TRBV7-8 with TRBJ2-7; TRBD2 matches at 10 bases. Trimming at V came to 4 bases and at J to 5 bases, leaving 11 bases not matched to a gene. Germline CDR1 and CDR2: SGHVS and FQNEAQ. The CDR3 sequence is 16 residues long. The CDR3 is CASSSHLAGVPNEQYF. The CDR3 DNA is TGTGCCAGCAGCTCCCATCTAGCGGGAGTTCCCAACGAGCAGTACTTC.

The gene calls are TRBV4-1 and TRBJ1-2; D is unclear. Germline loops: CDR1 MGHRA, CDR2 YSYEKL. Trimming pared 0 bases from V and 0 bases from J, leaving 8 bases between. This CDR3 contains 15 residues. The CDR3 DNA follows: TGCGCCAGCAGCCAAGATCCGGGAACTAACTATGGCTACACCTTC. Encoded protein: CASSQDPGTNYGYTF.

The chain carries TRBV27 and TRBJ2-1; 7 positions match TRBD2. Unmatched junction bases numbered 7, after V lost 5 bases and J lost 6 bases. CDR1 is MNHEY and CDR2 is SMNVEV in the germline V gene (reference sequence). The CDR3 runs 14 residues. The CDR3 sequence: CASSSGMPGNEQFF. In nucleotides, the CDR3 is TGTGCCAGCAGTAGCGGGATGCCTGGCAATGAGCAGTTCTTC.

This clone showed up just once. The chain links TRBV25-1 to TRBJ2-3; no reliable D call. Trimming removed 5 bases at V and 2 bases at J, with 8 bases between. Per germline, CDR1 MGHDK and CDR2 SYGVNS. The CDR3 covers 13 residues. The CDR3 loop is CASSWGSTDTQYF. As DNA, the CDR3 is TGTGCCAGCAGTTGGGGTTCCACAGATACGCAGTATTTT.

This CDR3 is CAWNEGGETQYF. CDR3 coding DNA: TGTGCCTGGAATGAGGGAGGGGAGACCCAGTACTTC. This rearrangement joins TRBV30 to TRBJ2-5; 7 bases agree with TRBD2. J gave up 5 bases and V 4 bases, and 4 bases lay outside the gene matches. There are 12 residues in the CDR3. Germline CDR1 is GTSNPN and CDR2 is SVGIG (reference sequence).

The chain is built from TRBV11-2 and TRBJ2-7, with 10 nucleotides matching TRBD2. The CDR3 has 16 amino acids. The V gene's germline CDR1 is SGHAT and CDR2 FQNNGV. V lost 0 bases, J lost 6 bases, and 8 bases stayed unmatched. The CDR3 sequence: CASSLEISGRTSEQYF. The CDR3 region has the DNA TGTGCCAGCAGCTTAGAGATTAGCGGGAGGACCTCCGAGCAGTACTTC. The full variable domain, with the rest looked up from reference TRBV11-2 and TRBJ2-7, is EAGVAQSPRYKIIEKRQSVAFWCNPISGHATLYWYQQILGQGPKLLIQFQNNGVVDDSQLPKDRFSAERLKGVDSTLKIQPAKLEDSAVYLCASSLEISGRTSEQYFGPGTRLTVT.

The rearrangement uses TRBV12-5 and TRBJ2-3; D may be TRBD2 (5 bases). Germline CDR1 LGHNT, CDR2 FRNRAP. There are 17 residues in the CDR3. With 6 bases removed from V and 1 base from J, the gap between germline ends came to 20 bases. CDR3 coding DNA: TGTGCTAGTGGGGGAGAGTATGCGCGAGCGGGCACAGATACGCAGTATTTT. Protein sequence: CASGGEYARAGTDTQYF.

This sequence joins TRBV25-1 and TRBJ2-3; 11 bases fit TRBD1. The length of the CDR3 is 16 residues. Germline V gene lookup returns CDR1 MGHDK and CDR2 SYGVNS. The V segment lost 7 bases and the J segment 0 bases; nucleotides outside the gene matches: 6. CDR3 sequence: CASTGQGAISTDTQYF. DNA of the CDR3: TGTGCCAGCACCGGACAGGGGGCCATTAGCACAGATACGCAGTATTTT.

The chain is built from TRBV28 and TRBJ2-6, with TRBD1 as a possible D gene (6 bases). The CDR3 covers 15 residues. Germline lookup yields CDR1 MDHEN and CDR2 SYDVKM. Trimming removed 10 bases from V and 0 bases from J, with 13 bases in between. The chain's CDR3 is CAIRGSVSGANVLTF. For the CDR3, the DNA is TGTGCCATTAGGGGGTCCGTCTCTGGGGCCAACGTCCTGACTTTC. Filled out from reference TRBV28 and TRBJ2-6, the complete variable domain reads DVKVTQSSRYLVKRTGEKVFLECVQDMDHENMFWYRQDPGLGLRLIYFSYDVKMKEKGDIPEGYSVSREKKERFSLILESASTNQTSMYLCAIRGSVSGANVLTFGAGSRLTVL.

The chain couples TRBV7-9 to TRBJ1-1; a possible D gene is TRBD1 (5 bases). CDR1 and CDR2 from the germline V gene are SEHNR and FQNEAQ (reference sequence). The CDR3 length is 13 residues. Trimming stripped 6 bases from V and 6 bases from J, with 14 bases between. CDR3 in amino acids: CASRRDDVPEAFF. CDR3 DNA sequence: TGTGCCAGCAGGAGGGACGACGTCCCTGAAGCTTTCTTT.

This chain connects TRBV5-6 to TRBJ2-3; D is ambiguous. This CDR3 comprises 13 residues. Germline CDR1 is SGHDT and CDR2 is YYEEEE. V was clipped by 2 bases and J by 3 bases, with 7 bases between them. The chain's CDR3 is CASSLGRTDTQYF. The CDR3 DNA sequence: TGTGCCAGCAGCTTAGGACGAACAGATACGCAGTATTTT.

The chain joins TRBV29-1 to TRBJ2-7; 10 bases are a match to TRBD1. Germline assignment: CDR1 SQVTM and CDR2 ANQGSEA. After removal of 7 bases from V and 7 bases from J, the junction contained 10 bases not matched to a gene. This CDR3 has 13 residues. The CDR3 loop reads CSGSTGGQSEQYF. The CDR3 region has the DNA TGCAGCGGCTCGACAGGGGGCCAGAGTGAGCAGTACTTC.

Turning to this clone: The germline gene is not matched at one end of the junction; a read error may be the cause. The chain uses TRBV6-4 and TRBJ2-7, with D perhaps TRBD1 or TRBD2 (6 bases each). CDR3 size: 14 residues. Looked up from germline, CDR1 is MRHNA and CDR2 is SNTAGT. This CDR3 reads CASSYSGGPYEQYF. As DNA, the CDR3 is TGTGCCAGCAGTTACTCCGGGGGCCCCTACGAGCAGTACTTC.

The CDR3 sequence is CSAKGGGTEFF. The CDR3 DNA reads as TGCAGTGCGAAGGGAGGGGGCACGGAGTTCTTC. The chain employs TRBV20-1 and TRBJ2-1; either TRBD1 or TRBD2 may supply D (7 bases each). Between the trimmed V and J ends, which lost 6 bases and 14 bases, there was a span of 17 bases. Germline CDR1 reads DFQATT; CDR2 reads SNEGSKA (reference sequence). This CDR3 has 11 amino acids.

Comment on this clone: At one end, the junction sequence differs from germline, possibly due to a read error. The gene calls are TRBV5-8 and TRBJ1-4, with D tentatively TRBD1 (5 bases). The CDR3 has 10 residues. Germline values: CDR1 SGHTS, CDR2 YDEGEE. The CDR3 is CASSPGTLVF. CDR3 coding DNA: TGTGCCAGCAGCCCCGGGACCCTAGTTTTT.

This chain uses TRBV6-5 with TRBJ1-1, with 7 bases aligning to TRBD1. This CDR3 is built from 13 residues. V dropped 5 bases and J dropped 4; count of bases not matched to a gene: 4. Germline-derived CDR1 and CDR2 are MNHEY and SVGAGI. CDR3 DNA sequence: TGTGCCAGCAGTACTAGACAGGGCACTGAAGCTTTCTTT. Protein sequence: CASSTRQGTEAFF.

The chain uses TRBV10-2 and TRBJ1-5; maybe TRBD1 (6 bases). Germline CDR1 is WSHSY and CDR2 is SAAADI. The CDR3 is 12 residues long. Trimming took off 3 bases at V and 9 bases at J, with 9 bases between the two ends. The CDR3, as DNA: TGCGCCAGCAGTGACGGAGGGGGGCCCCAGCATTTT. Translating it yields CASSDGGGPQHF.

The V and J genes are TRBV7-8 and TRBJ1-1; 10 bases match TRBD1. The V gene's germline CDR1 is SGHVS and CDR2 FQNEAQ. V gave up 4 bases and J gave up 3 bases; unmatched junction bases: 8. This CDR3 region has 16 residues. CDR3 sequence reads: CASSSPLGTGDTEAFF. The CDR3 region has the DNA TGTGCCAGCAGCTCACCCCTCGGGACAGGGGACACTGAAGCTTTCTTT.

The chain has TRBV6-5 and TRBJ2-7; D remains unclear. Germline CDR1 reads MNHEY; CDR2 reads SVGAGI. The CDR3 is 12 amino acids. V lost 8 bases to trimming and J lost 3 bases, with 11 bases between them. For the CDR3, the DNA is TGTGCCAGCCGGGCCGGCGACTACGAGCAGTACTTC. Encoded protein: CASRAGDYEQYF.